Presented here are 17 T cell receptor beta chains from one specimen sequenced in a study of response to subunit inactivated influenza vaccine. MiXCR was run by TCRdb on the RT-PCR reads, yielding one entry per CDR3 protein. The sample shows about 540,000 distinct CDR3 sequences, under 25% of them seen only once. This sample was also put to use in a study of T cells expressing NK-cell markers. That report notes: UMI-tagged 5'RACE template switching yielded the TCR beta cDNA.

Sequenced here: CD4+ T cells sorted from PBMCs, sampled less than 13 days after vaccination. These receptors were taken from a man between 45 and 60 years old who received an inactivated influenza vaccine.

There are a few counts of this clonotype. V is TRBV3-1 and J is TRBJ2-1; 8 bases map to TRBD2. The CDR3 length is 15 residues. The trim removed 4 bases at V and 6 bases at J, leaving 8 bases unmatched. Germline CDR1 LGHDT, CDR2 YNNKEL (reference sequence). The CDR3 nucleotides are TGTGCCAGCAGCCTCTTACGGGGGGGAGCCAATGAGCAGTTCTTC. This gives the protein CASSLLRGGANEQFF.

This clonotype was seen a few times. V usage is TRBV11-2 and J usage is TRBJ2-2; tentative D call: TRBD2 (5 bases). The CDR3 has 13 amino acids. CDR1 and CDR2 (germline): SGHAT, FQNNGV. With 5 bases removed from V and 7 bases from J, the gap between germline ends came to 11 bases. CDR3 region: CASSTYGVGELFF. The CDR3 region has the DNA TGTGCCAGCAGCACATACGGGGTCGGGGAGCTGTTTTTT.

This chain links TRBV12-3 or TRBV12-4 with TRBJ2-2; D unresolved. The CDR3 covers 14 residues. V was cut by 7 bases and J by 6 bases, with 15 bases left in between. For the CDR3, the DNA is TGTGCCAGCACACCCCAGGACGTGGCCGGGGAGCTGTTTTTT. Translating gives CASTPQDVAGELFF.

Note on this clonotype: One end of the junction does not line up with germline, which may come from a read error. The chain links TRBV18 to TRBJ2-6; D is possibly TRBD1 (5 bases). The CDR3 has 15 residues. Per the germline V gene, CDR1 is KGHSH and CDR2 is LQKENI. The CDR3 spells CASSPQVSGANVLTF. CDR3 DNA: TGTGCCAGCTCTCCACAGGTCTCTGGGGCCAACGTCCTGACTTTC.

This clonotype came up a few times. V is TRBV6-5 and J is TRBJ2-1, with D unclear. Deletions cut 0 bases from V and 9 bases from J, with 9 bases between. CDR3 length: 13 residues. Looked up from germline, CDR1 is MNHEY and CDR2 is SVGAGI. The CDR3 region is CASSYSGSREQFF. The CDR3 DNA follows: TGTGCCAGCAGTTACTCGGGGTCGCGTGAGCAGTTCTTC.

The gene calls are TRBV6-1 and TRBJ2-3; tentatively, D is TRBD1 (5 bases). The germline CDR1 and CDR2 sequences are MNHNS and SASEGT. V was clipped by 6 bases and J by 2 bases, with 12 bases between them. The CDR3 is made up of 14 amino acids. The CDR3 bases are TGTGCCAGCAGGGCGACAGTCTCCACAGATACGCAGTATTTT. Translating gives CASRATVSTDTQYF.

The rearrangement uses TRBV28 and TRBJ2-2, with D possibly being TRBD1 or TRBD2 (7 bases each). The CDR3 is made up of 14 amino acids. Trimming pared 7 bases from V and 1 base from J, leaving 10 bases between. Germline CDR1 reads MDHEN; CDR2 reads SYDVKM. The CDR3 region is CASTRGGNTGELFF. The CDR3 DNA reads TGTGCCAGCACCAGGGGGGGGAACACCGGGGAGCTGTTTTTT.

About this clonotype: The junction departs from the called germline gene at one end, perhaps through a read error. The chain joins TRBV9 to TRBJ2-3, with TRBD2 identical over 16 bases. The CDR3 runs to 17 residues. Germline V CDR1 and CDR2: SGDLS, YYNGEE. This chain's CDR3 is CVSSPGTSGRAADTQYF. CDR3 sequence (DNA): TGTGTCAGCAGCCCCGGGACTAGCGGGAGGGCAGCAGATACGCAGTATTTT.

V usage is TRBV5-4 and J usage is TRBJ2-1; 11 bases align to TRBD2. The CDR3 is made up of 15 amino acids. Germline loops: CDR1 SGHNT, CDR2 YYREEE (reference sequence). With 2 bases clipped from V and 9 bases from J, the junction kept 7 bases outside the gene matches. CDR3 nucleotides: TGTGCCAGCAGCTTACCGGGACTAGCGGCCGGTGAGCAGTTCTTC. Its translation is CASSLPGLAAGEQFF.

A few counts support this clonotype. The chain links TRBV12-3 or TRBV12-4 to TRBJ1-3, with no clear D. The V end lost 5 bases, the J end lost 0 bases, and 14 bases lay between the germline ends. This CDR3 is 16 amino acids long. CDR3 DNA sequence: TGTGCCAGCAGTCCCCAGATGATGTTCTCTGGAAACACCATATATTTT. Translated: CASSPQMMFSGNTIYF.

The chain employs TRBV12-3 or TRBV12-4 and TRBJ2-7; TRBD1 might be the D (5 bases). Trimming pared 1 base from V and 9 bases from J, leaving 13 bases between. The CDR3 consists of 13 residues. The CDR3 protein is CASSLGQLAPQYF. CDR3 DNA sequence: TGTGCCAGCAGTTTAGGACAGTTGGCCCCGCAGTACTTC.

CDR3 sequence: CATTPIGTASGANVLTF. CDR3 sequence (DNA): TGTGCCACGACCCCTATAGGGACGGCCTCTGGGGCCAACGTCCTGACTTTC. The chain links TRBV10-3 to TRBJ2-6; D could derive from TRBD1 or TRBD2 (5 bases each). The CDR3 consists of 17 residues. The V gene lost 10 bases and the J gene lost 0 bases, with 19 bases spanning the gap. Germline V gene lookup returns CDR1 ENHRY and CDR2 SYGVKD.

In its sample, this clonotype was seen a few times. The gene calls are TRBV12-3 or TRBV12-4 and TRBJ2-1, with a weak D call TRBD2 (5 bases). Trimming took off 5 bases at V and 7 bases at J, with 15 bases between the two ends. This CDR3 is built from 14 residues. The DNA of the CDR3 is TGTGCCAGCAGTACCTCCTCGGGGTGGAATGAGCAGTTCTTC. Translated: CASSTSSGWNEQFF.

This clonotype was observed a few times. The chain uses TRBV15 and TRBJ2-5, with D perhaps matching TRBD2 (5 bases). In germline, CDR1 is LNHNV, CDR2 YYDKDF (reference sequence). The CDR3 consists of 14 residues. Trimming left V 0 bases short and J 2 bases short, with 7 bases between. CDR3 amino acids: CATSRDPGQETQYF. DNA of the CDR3: TGTGCCACCAGCAGAGATCCGGGACAAGAGACCCAGTACTTC. Full variable domain (remainder filled in from reference TRBV15 and TRBJ2-5): DAMVIQNPRYQVTQFGKPVTLSCSQTLNHNVMYWYQQKSSQAPKLLFHYYDKDFNNEADTPDNFQSRRPNTSFCFLDIRSPGLGDTAMYLCATSRDPGQETQYFGPGTRLLVL.

Many counts were recorded for this clonotype. The chain uses TRBV7-2 and TRBJ2-2; D may be TRBD1 or TRBD2 (5 bases each). Germline CDR1 and CDR2: SGHTA and FQGNSA. Trimming removed 1 base at V and 4 bases at J, with 13 bases between. The CDR3 loop spans 16 amino acids. CDR3 region: CASSLGGGEVTGELFF. CDR3 bases: TGTGCCAGCAGCTTAGGTGGGGGAGAGGTCACCGGGGAGCTGTTTTTT.

The rearrangement joins TRBV28 to TRBJ2-7; 8 bases are shared with TRBD2. The V and J ends lost 9 bases and 3 bases, in that order; junction bases with no gene match: 16. CDR1 is MDHEN, CDR2 SYDVKM, per germline. The CDR3 has 16 amino acids. CDR3 amino acids: CASSPGARSGSYEQYF. The DNA of the CDR3 is TGTGCCAGTTCACCAGGGGCACGCAGCGGGAGCTACGAGCAGTACTTC.

This chain joins TRBV6-2 or TRBV6-3 and TRBJ2-6, with TRBD1 as a possible D gene (5 bases). CDR3 length: 18 residues. Between the trimmed V and J ends, which lost 3 bases and 3 bases, there was a span of 18 bases. Germline V CDR1 and CDR2: MNHEY, SVGEGT. DNA for the CDR3: TGTGCCAGCAGTTATCAACCATTCAGGGTTCTTGGGGCCAACGTCCTGACTTTC. Translated, it gives CASSYQPFRVLGANVLTF.